These T cell receptor beta chains were read from a single sample in a study of beta chain features in type 1 diabetes. Assay used: immunoSEQ multiplex PCR; TCRdb lists only in-frame clones, some missing. The profile covers 600,000 or so clones, with around 12% appearing a single time and roughly 0.12% taken by the ten largest. Sequencing was carried out using naive CD4+ T cells from blood. These receptors originate from a man aged 30 to 45 with type 1 diabetes. Each CDR3 is given with its conserved first and last residue. Fields, in order: clone size, J gene, V gene, D gene, CDR3 protein, CDR3 DNA. A D gene is named only where the DNA matches it firmly. Expanded clones are given a class, and other clones once, few, many or no size at all.

size: .
J: TRBJ2-5
V: TRBV6-5
D: TRBD2
CDR3: CASNRLAGEETQYF
DNA: TGTGCCAGCAATCGACTAGCGGGGGAAGAGACCCAGTACTTC

size: few
J: TRBJ1-1
V: TRBV6-6
D: .
CDR3: CASSYNRGAKEAFF
DNA: TGTGCCAGCAGTTACAACCGCGGGGCCAAAGAAGCTTTCTTT

size: few
J: TRBJ2-3
V: TRBV5-4
D: .
CDR3: CASSLEAGFTDTQYF
DNA: TGTGCCAGCAGCTTGGAGGCGGGTTTCACAGATACGCAGTATTTT

size: .
J: TRBJ1-2
V: TRBV28
D: .
CDR3: CACYNQNYGYTF
DNA: TGTGCCTGCTATAATCAGAACTATGGCTACACCTTC

size: few
J: TRBJ2-7
V: TRBV27
D: TRBD1
CDR3: CASKTGPSYEQYF
DNA: TGTGCCAGCAAGACAGGGCCCTCCTACGAGCAGTACTTC

size: few
J: TRBJ2-7
V: TRBV29-1
D: .
CDR3: CSALDRSSYEQYF
DNA: TGCAGCGCCTTAGACAGGAGCTCCTACGAGCAGTACTTC

size: few
J: TRBJ2-7
V: TRBV28
D: .
CDR3: CASSLQGSNPYEQYF
DNA: TGTGCCAGCAGTCTACAGGGAAGTAACCCCTACGAGCAGTACTTC

size: .
J: TRBJ2-5
V: TRBV5-6
D: .
CDR3: CASSLVRYQETQYF
DNA: TGTGCCAGCAGCTTGGTGCGTTACCAAGAGACCCAGTACTTC

size: few
J: TRBJ2-3
V: TRBV2
D: .
CDR3: CASLGAQSTDTQYF
DNA: TGTGCCAGCCTGGGGGCCCAAAGCACAGATACGCAGTATTTT

size: once
J: TRBJ1-2
V: TRBV10-3
D: .
CDR3: CAISEGAIHGGYGYTF
DNA: TGTGCCATCAGTGAGGGAGCCATCCATGGTGGCTATGGCTACACCTTC

size: few
J: TRBJ2-4
V: TRBV13
D: TRBD1
CDR3: CASSLDRGKNIQYF
DNA: TGTGCCAGCAGCCTTGACAGGGGAAAAAACATTCAGTACTTC

size: .
J: TRBJ2-5
V: TRBV25-1
D: .
CDR3: CASSASLGTAVQETQYF
DNA: TGTGCCAGCAGTGCAAGCCTCGGGACTGCGGTACAAGAGACCCAGTACTTC

size: few
J: TRBJ1-4
V: TRBV9
D: TRBD1
CDR3: CASSGQGLNEKLFF
DNA: TGTGCCAGCAGCGGACAGGGACTTAATGAAAAACTGTTTTTT

size: .
J: TRBJ2-7
V: TRBV11-2
D: .
CDR3: CASTTGTYEQYF
DNA: TGTGCCAGCACGACGGGTACCTACGAGCAGTACTTC

size: few
J: TRBJ1-5
V: TRBV30
D: TRBD1
CDR3: CAWSLRQGIYRSNQPQHF
DNA: TGTGCCTGGAGTCTTAGACAGGGGATATACCGCAGCAATCAGCCCCAGCATTTT

size: few
J: TRBJ2-5
V: TRBV5-4
D: .
CDR3: CASSWTEQETQYF
DNA: TGTGCCAGCAGCTGGACAGAGCAAGAGACCCAGTACTTC

size: few
J: TRBJ1-5
V: TRBV7-2
D: .
CDR3: CASSLYVELSQPQHF
DNA: TGTGCCAGCAGCTTATACGTGGAATTAAGTCAGCCCCAGCATTTT

size: few
J: TRBJ2-5
V: TRBV9
D: TRBD2
CDR3: CASSPGTSGGSRETQYF
DNA: TGTGCCAGCAGCCCCGGGACTAGCGGGGGGAGTCGGGAGACCCAGTACTTC

size: .
J: TRBJ1-2
V: TRBV5-6
D: .
CDR3: CASSLDRTIGDRMSAGYTF
DNA: TGTGCCAGCAGCTTAGATCGGACGATCGGAGACCGTATGAGTGCGGGCTACACCTTC

size: .
J: TRBJ2-7
V: TRBV5-1
D: .
CDR3: CASSIPGYEQYF
DNA: TGCGCCAGCAGCATACCAGGCTACGAGCAGTACTTC

size: .
J: TRBJ2-7
V: TRBV5-1
D: .
CDR3: CASSPRTNTNYEQYF
DNA: TGCGCCAGCAGCCCACGGACAAACACCAACTACGAGCAGTACTTC

size: .
J: TRBJ1-6
V: TRBV28
D: TRBD1
CDR3: CASSAGGLSPLHF
DNA: TGTGCCAGCAGTGCAGGGGGTCTTTCACCCCTCCACTTT

size: .
J: TRBJ2-5
V: TRBV2
D: TRBD1
CDR3: CASSVKGQTYQETQYF
DNA: TGTGCCAGCAGTGTGAAGGGACAGACCTACCAAGAGACCCAGTACTTC